Following are 30 T cell receptor beta chains from one sample sequenced in a study of T cells in Graves' hyperthyroidism and ophthalmopathy. RNA transcripts gave rise to amplified TCR beta CDR3 regions. Primed by the HTBI set, a first-round RT-PCR was run on the TCR CDR3. TCRdb called the multiplex PCR reads again in MiXCR, with one record for every CDR3 protein. Of 350,000 to 450,000 distinct CDR3 sequences listed, about 14% are singletons. The source material was blood. The receptors were sampled from a man aged 50-59 years with Graves' ophthalmopathy.

This clonotype was counted ten times or more. The chain links TRBV2 to TRBJ2-3; TRBD2 agrees at 9 bases. The length of the CDR3 is 18 residues. Germline CDR1 and CDR2: SNHLY and FYNNEI. Losses at the gene ends were 6 bases for V and 2 bases for J; bases not matched to a gene: 15. The chain's CDR3 is CASRETLAGRPFTDTQYF. For the CDR3, the DNA is TGTGCCAGCAGAGAAACACTAGCGGGCCGCCCATTCACAGATACGCAGTATTTT.

The DNA for the CDR3 is TGTGCCAGTAGTATGAGCGGGTCCCCTGCCAATGAGCAGTTCTTC. Amino acid sequence: CASSMSGSPANEQFF. V and J are TRBV19 and TRBJ2-1, with a tentative D call TRBD2 (6 bases). V gave up 3 bases and J gave up 6 bases, with 15 bases separating them. CDR3 length equals 15 residues. CDR1 and CDR2 (germline): LNHDA, SQIVND (reference sequence).

This clonotype occurred many times. This chain connects TRBV10-3 to TRBJ1-2, with 8 bases lining up with TRBD1. The CDR3 runs 15 residues. Germline CDR1 and CDR2: ENHRY and SYGVKD. With 2 bases clipped from V and 4 bases from J, the junction kept 6 bases outside the gene matches. The DNA of the CDR3 is TGTGCCATCAGTGAGACAAGCCAGGGGGCCTATGGCTACACCTTC. Its translation: CAISETSQGAYGYTF.

The V call is TRBV18, the J call TRBJ2-7, with a weak D call TRBD1 (6 bases). The CDR3 extends over 16 amino acids. The V and J ends lost 5 bases and 0 bases respectively, with 17 bases between them. The germline gives CDR1 KGHSH, CDR2 LQKENI. The CDR3, as DNA: TGTGCCAGCTCAGCCCCAGGGGCAGGGAGCTCCTACGAGCAGTACTTC. Its translation is CASSAPGAGSSYEQYF.

This clonotype was seen a handful of times. This chain joins TRBV9 and TRBJ2-4; D is perhaps TRBD1 (5 bases). Per the germline V gene, CDR1 is SGDLS and CDR2 is YYNGEE. The CDR3 contains 16 residues. Between the trimmed V and J ends, which lost 4 bases and 3 bases, there was a span of 17 bases. CDR3 sequence (DNA): TGTGCCAGCAGCATCGGAAGGGGTTCGGTCAAAAACATTCAGTACTTC. This codes for CASSIGRGSVKNIQYF.

The CDR3 coding sequence is TGCGCCAGCAGCTTGGGATTCGATACGCAGTATTTT. The encoded protein is CASSLGFDTQYF. This sequence joins TRBV5-1 and TRBJ2-3; no firm D call. This CDR3 spans 12 amino acids. CDR1 and CDR2 from the germline V gene are SGHRS and YFSETQ. V was pared by 0 bases and J by 6 bases, with 5 bases between.

The chain is built from TRBV30 and TRBJ2-1; TRBD1 might be the D (6 bases). CDR1 is GTSNPN and CDR2 is SVGIG in the germline V gene (reference sequence). V lost 3 bases to trimming and J lost 10 bases, with 22 bases between them. This CDR3 is 15 amino acids long. In DNA form, the CDR3 reads TGTGCCTGGAGCCGGGACCTGGTAGGGGGAAAAGAGCAGTTCTTC. Protein product: CAWSRDLVGGKEQFF.

This clonotype appeared a few times. The rearrangement links TRBV2 to TRBJ2-5, with a tentative D call TRBD2 (5 bases). Germline V gene lookup returns CDR1 SNHLY and CDR2 FYNNEI. This CDR3 has 14 residues. Trimming left V 5 bases short and J 5 bases short, with 15 bases between. The CDR3 protein is CASSRDSGRETQYF. Here the CDR3 DNA reads TGTGCCAGCAGTCGGGATTCCGGCCGGGAGACCCAGTACTTC.

The chain carries TRBV12-5 and TRBJ2-7, with D uncertain. Germline V gene lookup returns CDR1 LGHNT and CDR2 FRNRAP. The CDR3 sequence is 13 residues long. V gave up 2 bases and J gave up 2 bases, with 7 bases separating them. The CDR3 DNA reads TGTGCTAGTGGTTTGCCAGCTACCTACGAGCAGTACTTC. This encodes CASGLPATYEQYF.

This clonotype was recorded at least ten times. V is TRBV10-3 and J is TRBJ2-3; D is ambiguous. The V gene's germline CDR1 is ENHRY and CDR2 SYGVKD. This CDR3 comprises 14 residues. Trimming shortened V by 7 bases and J by 1 base, and 12 bases separated the two germline ends. CDR3 sequence: CAITNRARTDTQYF. The CDR3 DNA reads TGTGCCATCACAAACCGGGCACGCACAGATACGCAGTATTTT.

The chain links TRBV19 to TRBJ2-7; D is perhaps TRBD2 (5 bases). This CDR3 is 14 amino acids long. Per the germline V gene, CDR1 is LNHDA and CDR2 is SQIVND (reference sequence). Trimming left V 10 bases short and J 2 bases short, with 18 bases between. CDR3 coding DNA: TGTGCCACCGGTCGGGGAAGCAAAACCTACGAGCAGTACTTC. Encoded protein: CATGRGSKTYEQYF. The variable domain in full, completed from reference TRBV19 and TRBJ2-7, reads DGGITQSPKYLFRKEGQNVTLSCEQNLNHDAMYWYRQDPGQGLRLIYYSQIVNDFQKGDIAEGYSVSREKKESFPLTVTSAQKNPTAFYLCATGRGSKTYEQYFGPGTRLTVT.

This clonotype has ten or more counts. The chain joins TRBV5-1 to TRBJ2-1; no definite D call. Germline CDR1 and CDR2: SGHRS and YFSETQ. The V and J ends lost 8 bases and 3 bases respectively, with 15 bases between them. The length of the CDR3 is 14 residues. Here the CDR3 reads CASSPPPHYNEQFF. CDR3 nucleotides: TGCGCCAGTAGCCCCCCCCCACACTACAATGAGCAGTTCTTC. The variable domain in full, completed from reference TRBV5-1 and TRBJ2-1, reads KAGVTQTPRYLIKTRGQQVTLSCSPISGHRSVSWYQQTPGQGLQFLFEYFSETQRNKGNFPGRFSGRQFSNSRSEMNVSTLELGDSALYLCASSPPPHYNEQFFGPGTRLTVL.

This clonotype was observed a few times. The rearrangement uses TRBV29-1 and TRBJ1-1; 7 bases agree with TRBD1. The CDR3 spans 14 residues. Germline CDR1 is SQVTM and CDR2 is ANQGSEA. V trimming: 0 bases; J trimming: 6 bases; junction bases outside the gene matches: 7. As DNA, the CDR3 is TGCAGCGTTGAAGAAGCGCCGACAGGGTCTGAAGCTTTCTTT. This codes for CSVEEAPTGSEAFF.

Ten or more counts support this clonotype. The DNA for the CDR3 is TGTGCCTGGACAACAGGGTTAGCTGAAAAACTGTTTTTT. Protein product: CAWTTGLAEKLFF. V and J are TRBV30 and TRBJ1-4; tentative D call: TRBD1 (6 bases). Trimming cost V 4 bases and J 7 bases, with 13 bases left between them. CDR1 and CDR2 (germline): GTSNPN, SVGIG (reference sequence). CDR3 length equals 13 residues.

This clonotype was found many times. This chain joins TRBV27 and TRBJ2-7, with D perhaps matching TRBD1 or TRBD2 (5 bases each). The CDR3 sequence is 14 residues long. Per the germline V gene, CDR1 is MNHEY and CDR2 is SMNVEV (reference sequence). Trimming took off 6 bases at V and 6 bases at J, with 18 bases between the two ends. The CDR3 DNA follows: TGTGCCAGCAGCCCTGTACGACCCGGGACCGAGCAGTACTTC. Its translation: CASSPVRPGTEQYF.

This clonotype was found many times. The rearrangement links TRBV6-1 to TRBJ2-7, with 10 bases lining up with TRBD2. Germline V gene lookup returns CDR1 MNHNS and CDR2 SASEGT. The V segment lost 3 bases and the J segment 2 bases; nucleotides outside the gene matches: 4. The CDR3 length is 15 residues. The CDR3 reads CASSDRLAGPYEQYF. For the CDR3, the DNA is TGTGCCAGCAGTGACCGACTAGCGGGTCCCTACGAGCAGTACTTC.

This clonotype was recorded at least ten times. The chain employs TRBV18 and TRBJ2-1; D remains ambiguous. The CDR3 contains 14 residues. Deletions cut 6 bases from V and 7 bases from J, with 16 bases between. Germline CDR1 reads KGHSH; CDR2 reads LQKENI. The CDR3 nucleotides read TGTGCCAGCTCCCCGACCTCTAAGAGGAATGAGCAGTTCTTC. It translates to CASSPTSKRNEQFF.

The count of this clonotype is one. J is TRBJ1-5 and V is TRBV3-1, with D possibly being TRBD1 (6 bases). The CDR3 sequence is 13 residues long. V was shortened by 4 bases and J by 7 bases, with 11 bases between the two germline ends. Germline values: CDR1 LGHDT, CDR2 YNNKEL (reference sequence). CDR3 region: CASSRDTIQPQHF. CDR3 in DNA: TGTGCCAGCAGCCGGGACACCATCCAGCCCCAGCATTTT.

This clonotype was counted between two and nine times. This chain's CDR3 is CASSQAGLVSRNEQFF. CDR3 bases: TGTGCCAGCAGCCAAGCTGGGCTAGTTAGTAGGAATGAGCAGTTCTTC. The chain couples TRBV14 to TRBJ2-1, with unresolved D. The V and J ends lost 1 base and 7 bases respectively, with 17 bases between them. Germline values: CDR1 SGHDN, CDR2 FVKESK. The CDR3 spans 16 residues.

The table lists this clonotype with many counts. The chain joins TRBV28 to TRBJ1-3; 8 bases map to TRBD1. The CDR3 consists of 17 residues. Looked up from germline, CDR1 is MDHEN and CDR2 is SYDVKM. V was pared by 2 bases and J by 1 base, with 7 bases of the junction left unmatched. CDR3 bases: TGTGCCAGCAGTTTAAGGGGGACAGGTACTTCTGGAAACACCATATATTTT. Translation: CASSLRGTGTSGNTIYF.

The table lists this clonotype with many counts. This chain connects TRBV12-3 or TRBV12-4 to TRBJ2-3; D remains unclear. Trimming took 4 bases from V and 5 from J, leaving 10 bases between them. The CDR3 totals 13 residues. Here the CDR3 DNA reads TGTGCCAGCAGTTCGCTCGCGAGAGATACGCAGTATTTT. It codes for CASSSLARDTQYF.

The chain employs TRBV10-3 and TRBJ2-1; 14 nucleotides agree with TRBD2. The V and J ends lost 3 bases and 9 bases, in that order; junction bases with no gene match: 4. This CDR3 is built from 15 residues. CDR1 ENHRY and CDR2 SYGVKD come from the germline V gene. CDR3 residues: CAISEGLAGGAEQFF. CDR3 nucleotide sequence: TGTGCCATCAGTGAAGGACTAGCGGGAGGAGCTGAGCAGTTCTTC.

This chain connects TRBV7-9 to TRBJ2-2; the D is unclear. The V end was cut by 5 bases, the J end by 7 bases, with 14 bases between. This CDR3 has 14 amino acids. Germline V gene lookup returns CDR1 SEHNR and CDR2 FQNEAQ (reference sequence). In DNA, the CDR3 is TGTGCCAGCAGCAACACCAACGGAATCGGGGAGCTGTTTTTT. It translates to CASSNTNGIGELFF. The complete variable domain, with remaining parts taken from reference TRBV7-9 and TRBJ2-2, reads DTGVSQNPRHKITKRGQNVTFRCDPISEHNRLYWYRQTLGQGPEFLTYFQNEAQLEKSRLLSDRFSAERPKGSFSTLEIQRTEQGDSAMYLCASSNTNGIGELFFGEGSRLTVL.

Many counts were recorded for this clonotype. The genes are TRBV11-3 and TRBJ2-1, with D unclear. Germline lookup yields CDR1 SGHNT and CDR2 YENEEA. The CDR3 length is 16 residues. Trimming removed 5 bases from V and 6 bases from J, with 20 bases in between. Here the CDR3 reads CASSRGVLRWGNEQFF. The CDR3 nucleotides read TGTGCCAGCAGCCGAGGCGTCCTCAGGTGGGGCAATGAGCAGTTCTTC.

This clonotype appeared a few times. This chain uses TRBV27 with TRBJ2-7; 10 bases are a match to TRBD1. Germline values: CDR1 MNHEY, CDR2 SMNVEV (reference sequence). The CDR3 covers 16 residues. The V segment lost 2 bases and the J segment 5 bases; nucleotides outside the gene matches: 9. CDR3: CASSLTPGQGFNEQYF. CDR3 nucleotide sequence: TGTGCCAGCAGTTTAACCCCGGGACAGGGGTTCAACGAGCAGTACTTC.

This sequence joins TRBV7-6 and TRBJ1-3; TRBD1 matches at 9 bases. The CDR3 runs to 19 residues. Looked up from germline, CDR1 is SGHVS and CDR2 is FNYEAQ. V gave up 4 bases and J gave up 1 base; unmatched junction bases: 14. The CDR3 sequence: CASSSGIELTGGSGNTIYF. Written as DNA, the CDR3 is TGTGCCAGCAGCTCCGGAATCGAACTGACAGGGGGGTCTGGAAACACCATATATTTT.

This clonotype occurred many times. The V and J genes are TRBV2 and TRBJ2-1; 8 positions match TRBD2. The J segment lost 2 bases and the V segment lost 4 bases, leaving 1 base of the junction unmatched. Germline V gene data show CDR1 as SNHLY and CDR2 as FYNNEI. CDR3 length: 14 residues. The CDR3 spells CASSVAGPYNEQFF. The CDR3 coding sequence is TGTGCCAGCAGTGTAGCGGGACCCTACAATGAGCAGTTCTTC. Together with reference TRBV2 and TRBJ2-1, the CDR3 gives the full variable domain: EPEVTQTPSHQVTQMGQEVILRCVPISNHLYFYWYRQILGQKVEFLVSFYNNEISEKSEIFDDQFSVERPDGSNFTLKIRSTKLEDSAMYFCASSVAGPYNEQFFGPGTRLTVL.

This clonotype was counted many times. This rearrangement joins TRBV20-1 to TRBJ2-3; D might be TRBD1 (8 bases). The CDR3 extends over 15 amino acids. In germline, CDR1 is DFQATT, CDR2 SNEGSKA (reference sequence). V was shortened by 6 bases and J by 7 bases, with 23 bases between the two germline ends. The CDR3 sequence is CSATAGGGSGNTQYF. In DNA, the CDR3 is TGCAGTGCGACGGCAGGGGGCGGGAGTGGCAATACGCAGTATTTT.

V is TRBV27 and J is TRBJ1-5; D is unclear. V lost 3 bases, J lost 7 bases, and 10 bases lay in between. Per germline, CDR1 MNHEY and CDR2 SMNVEV (reference sequence). The CDR3 extends over 13 amino acids. The CDR3 loop reads CASSFGPPQPQHF. The DNA for the CDR3 is TGTGCCAGCAGTTTTGGACCCCCCCAGCCCCAGCATTTT.

In this sample, this clonotype turned up a few times. This chain links TRBV5-1 with TRBJ2-7; 11 bases are shared with TRBD2. This CDR3 spans 17 amino acids. The V segment lost 4 bases and the J segment 5 bases; nucleotides outside the gene matches: 14. The germline V gene encodes CDR1 SGHRS and CDR2 YFSETQ. As DNA, the CDR3 is TGCGCCAGCAGCATGGGGACAACTAGCGGGAGTTGGGACGAGCAGTACTTC. This translates into CASSMGTTSGSWDEQYF.